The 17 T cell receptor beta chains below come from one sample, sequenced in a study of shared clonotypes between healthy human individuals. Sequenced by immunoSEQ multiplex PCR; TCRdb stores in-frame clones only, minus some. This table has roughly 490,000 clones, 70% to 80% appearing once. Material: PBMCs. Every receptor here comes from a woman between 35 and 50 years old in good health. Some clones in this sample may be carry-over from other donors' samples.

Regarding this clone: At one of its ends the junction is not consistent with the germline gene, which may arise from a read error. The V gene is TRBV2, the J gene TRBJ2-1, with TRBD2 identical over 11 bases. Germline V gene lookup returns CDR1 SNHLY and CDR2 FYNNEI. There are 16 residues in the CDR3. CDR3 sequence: CASREGLAGGVSEQFF. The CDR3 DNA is TGTGCCAGCAGGGAAGGTTTAGCGGGGGGGGTGAGTGAGCAGTTCTTC. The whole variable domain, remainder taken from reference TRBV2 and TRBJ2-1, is EPEVTQTPSHQVTQMGQEVILRCVPISNHLYFYWYRQILGQKVEFLVSFYNNEISEKSEIFDDQFSVERPDGSNFTLKIRSTKLEDSAMYFCASREGLAGGVSEQFFGPGTRLTVL.

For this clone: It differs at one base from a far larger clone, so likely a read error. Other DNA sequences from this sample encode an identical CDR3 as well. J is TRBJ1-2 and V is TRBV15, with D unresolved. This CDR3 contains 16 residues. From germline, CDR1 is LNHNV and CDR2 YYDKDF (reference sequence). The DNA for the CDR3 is TGCGCCACCAGCCTTCGAAAGACGAGCCTACCATATGGCTACACCTTC. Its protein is CATSLRKTSLPYGYTF.

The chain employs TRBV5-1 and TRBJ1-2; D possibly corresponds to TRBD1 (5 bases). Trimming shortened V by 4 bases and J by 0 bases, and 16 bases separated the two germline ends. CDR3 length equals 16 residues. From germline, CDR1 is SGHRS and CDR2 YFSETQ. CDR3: CASSPVGALTNYGYTF. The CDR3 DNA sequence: TGCGCCAGCAGCCCGGTCGGGGCGCTAACTAACTATGGCTACACCTTC. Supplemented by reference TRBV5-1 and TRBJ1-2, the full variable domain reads KAGVTQTPRYLIKTRGQQVTLSCSPISGHRSVSWYQQTPGQGLQFLFEYFSETQRNKGNFPGRFSGRQFSNSRSEMNVSTLELGDSALYLCASSPVGALTNYGYTFGSGTRLTVV.

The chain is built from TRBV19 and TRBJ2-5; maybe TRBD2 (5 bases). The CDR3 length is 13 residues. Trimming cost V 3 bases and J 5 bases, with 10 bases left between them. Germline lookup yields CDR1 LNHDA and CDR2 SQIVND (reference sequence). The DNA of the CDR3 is TGTGCCAGTAGTATTGAGGGCTGGGAGACCCAGTACTTC. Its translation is CASSIEGWETQYF.

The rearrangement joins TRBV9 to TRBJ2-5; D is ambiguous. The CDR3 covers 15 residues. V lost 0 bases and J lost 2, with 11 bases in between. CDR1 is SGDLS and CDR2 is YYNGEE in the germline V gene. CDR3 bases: TGTGCCAGCAGCGTAGAAGTGGGGTCACAAGAGACCCAGTACTTC. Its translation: CASSVEVGSQETQYF.

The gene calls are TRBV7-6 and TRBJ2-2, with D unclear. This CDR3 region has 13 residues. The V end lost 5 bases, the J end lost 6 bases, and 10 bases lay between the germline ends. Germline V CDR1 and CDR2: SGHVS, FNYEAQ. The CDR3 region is CASSLSSPGELFF. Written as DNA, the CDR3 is TGTGCCAGCAGCCTCTCGTCCCCCGGGGAGCTGTTTTTT. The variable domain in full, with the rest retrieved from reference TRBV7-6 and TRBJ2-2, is GAGVSQSPRYKVTKRGQDVALRCDPISGHVSLYWYRQALGQGPEFLTYFNYEAQQDKSGLPNDRFSAERPEGSISTLTIQRTEQRDSAMYRCASSLSSPGELFFGEGSRLTVL.

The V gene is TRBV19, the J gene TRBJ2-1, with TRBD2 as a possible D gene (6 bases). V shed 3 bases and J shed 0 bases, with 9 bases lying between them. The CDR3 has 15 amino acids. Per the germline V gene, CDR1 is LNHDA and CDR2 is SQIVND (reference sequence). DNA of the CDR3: TGTGCCAGTAGTATGGGGCGGGGCTCCTACAATGAGCAGTTCTTC. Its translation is CASSMGRGSYNEQFF. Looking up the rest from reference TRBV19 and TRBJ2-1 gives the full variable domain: DGGITQSPKYLFRKEGQNVTLSCEQNLNHDAMYWYRQDPGQGLRLIYYSQIVNDFQKGDIAEGYSVSREKKESFPLTVTSAQKNPTAFYLCASSMGRGSYNEQFFGPGTRLTVL.

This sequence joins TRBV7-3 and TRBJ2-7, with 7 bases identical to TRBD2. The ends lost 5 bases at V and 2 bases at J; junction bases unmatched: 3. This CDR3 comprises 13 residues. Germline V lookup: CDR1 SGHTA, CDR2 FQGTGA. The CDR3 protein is CASSPSGAYEQYF. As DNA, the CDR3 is TGTGCCAGCAGCCCCAGCGGGGCCTACGAGCAGTACTTC.

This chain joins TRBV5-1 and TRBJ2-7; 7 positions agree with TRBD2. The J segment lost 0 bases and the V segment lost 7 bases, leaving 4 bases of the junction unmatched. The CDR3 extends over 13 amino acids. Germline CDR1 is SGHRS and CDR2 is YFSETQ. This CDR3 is CASRAGDSYEQYF. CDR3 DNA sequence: TGCGCCAGCCGCGCGGGGGACTCCTACGAGCAGTACTTC.

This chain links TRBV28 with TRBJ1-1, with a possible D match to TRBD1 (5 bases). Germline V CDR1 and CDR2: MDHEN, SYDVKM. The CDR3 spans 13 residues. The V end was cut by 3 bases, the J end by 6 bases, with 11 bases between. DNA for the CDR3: TGTGCCAGCAGTTTTCGGGGCCCTCCTGAAGCTTTCTTT. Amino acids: CASSFRGPPEAFF.

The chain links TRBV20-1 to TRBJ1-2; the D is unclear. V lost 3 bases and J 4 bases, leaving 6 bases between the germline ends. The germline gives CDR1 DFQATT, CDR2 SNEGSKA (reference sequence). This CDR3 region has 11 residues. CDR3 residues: CSARDFYGYTF. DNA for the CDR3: TGCAGTGCTAGGGACTTCTATGGCTACACCTTC.

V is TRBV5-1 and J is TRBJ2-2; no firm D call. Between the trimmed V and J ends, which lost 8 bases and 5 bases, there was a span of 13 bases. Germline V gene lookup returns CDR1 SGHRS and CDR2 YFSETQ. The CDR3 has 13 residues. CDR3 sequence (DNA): TGCGCCAGTCGACTCGATGGGACCGGGGAGCTGTTTTTT. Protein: CASRLDGTGELFF.

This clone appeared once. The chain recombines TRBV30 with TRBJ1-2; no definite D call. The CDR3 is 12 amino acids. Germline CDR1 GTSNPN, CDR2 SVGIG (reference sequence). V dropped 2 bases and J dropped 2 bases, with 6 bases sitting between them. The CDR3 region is CAWSLGNYGYTF. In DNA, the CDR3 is TGTGCCTGGAGTCTGGGCAACTATGGCTACACCTTC.

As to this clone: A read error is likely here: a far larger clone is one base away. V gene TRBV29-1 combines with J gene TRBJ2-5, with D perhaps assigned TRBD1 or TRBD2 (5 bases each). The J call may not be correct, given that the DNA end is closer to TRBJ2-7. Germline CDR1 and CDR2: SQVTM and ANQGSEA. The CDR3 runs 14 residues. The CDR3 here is CSALRETALDEQYF. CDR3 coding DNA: TGCAGCGCCCTGAGGGAGACAGCCTTGGACGAGCAGTACTTC.

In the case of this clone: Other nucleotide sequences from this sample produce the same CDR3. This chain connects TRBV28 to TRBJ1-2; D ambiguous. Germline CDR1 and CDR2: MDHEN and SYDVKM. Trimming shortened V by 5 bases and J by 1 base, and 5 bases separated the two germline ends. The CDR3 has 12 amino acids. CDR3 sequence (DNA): TGTGCCAGCAGTCCAATTAACTATGGCTACACCTTC. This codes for CASSPINYGYTF.

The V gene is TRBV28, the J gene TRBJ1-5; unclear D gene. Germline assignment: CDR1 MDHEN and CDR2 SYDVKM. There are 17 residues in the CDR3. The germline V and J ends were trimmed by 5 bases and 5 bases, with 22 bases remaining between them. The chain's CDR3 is CASSAAFGGVSYQPQHF. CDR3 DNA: TGTGCCAGCAGTGCCGCTTTCGGCGGAGTCTCTTATCAGCCCCAGCATTTT.

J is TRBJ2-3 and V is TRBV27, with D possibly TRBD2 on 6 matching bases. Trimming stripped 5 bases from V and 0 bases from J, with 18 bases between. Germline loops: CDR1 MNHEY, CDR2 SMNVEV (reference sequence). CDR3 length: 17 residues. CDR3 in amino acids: CASSRAAGISSTDTQYF. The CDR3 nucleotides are TGTGCCAGCAGTAGGGCCGCGGGGATCTCTAGCACAGATACGCAGTATTTT.